This T cell receptor (beta chain) was retrieved from a study of T-cell reconstitution after alpha-beta-depleted transplantation in children (dated by TCRdb to the mid-2010s). Study-level background: The study quantitatively tracked T-cell immune reconstitution after TCRalphabeta/CD19-depleted allogeneic hematopoietic cell transplantation in children using TCR repertoire profiling.

Worth noting for this clonotype: Its cognate antigen has yet to be identified. Base qualities are not at hand, and no much larger clone is one base apart.

The library was obtained by PCR. Sequencing used an Illumina HiSeq 2500. To normalize quantification of the TCRbeta repertoire, the TCR libraries were built with molecular barcoding that relied on unique molecular identifiers. TCRdb applied fastp at Q25 and MiXCR to the public reads, then kept only in-frame beta chains. Rows are unified per CDR3 protein, each entry keeping the most common DNA and genes. The sample table holds 260,000 or so distinct CDR3 sequences, of which about 11% were seen once. 2% to 3% of the sample belongs to the ten largest clones. The germline V gene encodes CDR1 SNHLY and CDR2 FYNNEI. Germline trimming amounts to 4 bases on V and 1 base on J, with 2 as the count of junction bases outside the gene matches. The CDR3 contains 15 residues, cysteine and phenylalanine counted. The only DNA kept is the CDR3, 45 bases in frame from the first base.

Sequencing was performed on PBMCs from the stem cell graft donor, taken from the stem cell graft. The chain uses TRBV2 and TRBJ2-2; 8 central nucleotides agree with TRBD2. This TCR was recovered from a human donor who donated a stem cell graft to a child with acute lymphoblastic leukemia. This receptor carries the CDR3 CASSVLAVNTGELFF. The DNA reads TGTGCCAGCAGTGTACTAGCGGTGAACACCGGGGAGCTGTTTTTT.